In this sample, the clone carrying this T cell receptor beta chain turned up a few times. Authors' analysis steps: Amplification from reference gene primers served as the basis for estimated nucleated cell counts. TCRdb's table, derived via immunoSEQ multiplex PCR, lists solely in-frame clones and lacks some. V, J and clone size reflect that table, while D and trimming were determined from the DNA. The sample consists of over 250,000 clones, about 85% of them appearing once. These data are taken from a study of blood T cell repertoires in COVID-19. Study information: COVID-19 samples from acute and convalescent phases originated in the United States, Italy and Spain. From T cells, B-cell-depleted T cells, or PBMCs came the material, which was cDNA or gDNA.

Trimming left V 6 bases short and J 2 bases short, with 19 bases between. The CDR3 spans 16 residues. CDR1 is KGHSH and CDR2 is LQKENI in the germline V gene. The receptor comes from a human donor in a cohort sampled during active COVID-19. Sequencing input: peripheral blood. The chain carries TRBV18 and TRBJ2-5; possible D gene TRBD1, 7 bases. The CDR3 nucleotides read TGTGCCAGCTCCAGGGGGGCCCCGGGACCTCAAGAGACCCAGTACTTC. Its protein is CASSRGAPGPQETQYF.